The 13 T cell receptor beta chains given below trace back to one sample, sequenced in a study of blood T cell repertoires in COVID-19 (dated by TCRdb to 2020 to 2021). The library was made by the immunoSEQ multiplex PCR assay. TCRdb took over this immuneACCESS table, retaining in-frame rearrangements with V and J assigned. Such tables are incomplete; in checked studies, under half of the missing clones stem from an unresolved V gene, and the remainder is unexplained. The sample table lists about 100,000 clones, 70% to 85% of them with a count of one. About 3.6% of the sample rests with the top ten. The sample was peripheral blood. The receptors shown here come from a woman aged 80 or over with active or convalescent COVID-19.

J is TRBJ1-5 and V is TRBV28; D may be TRBD1 (5 bases). The germline V and J ends were trimmed by 6 bases and 5 bases, with 11 bases remaining between them. This CDR3 spans 13 amino acids. Germline-derived CDR1 and CDR2 are MDHEN and SYDVKM. The DNA for the CDR3 is TGTGCCAGCAGGCCAACAGGTGATCAGCCCCAGCATTTT. It codes for CASRPTGDQPQHF.

The chain is built from TRBV6-5 and TRBJ2-3; TRBD1 matches at 9 bases. V lost 5 bases, J lost 2 bases, and 5 bases stayed unmatched. The V gene's germline CDR1 is MNHEY and CDR2 SVGAGI. The CDR3 is 15 residues long. Written as DNA, the CDR3 is TGTGCCAGCAGTCAACAGGGGGCCCCCACAGATACGCAGTATTTT. This sequence encodes CASSQQGAPTDTQYF.

This clone came up once. The genes are TRBV7-9 and TRBJ1-5; a weak D match, TRBD1 (5 bases). The germline gives CDR1 SEHNR, CDR2 FQNEAQ (reference sequence). The CDR3 is 13 residues long. V was cut by 3 bases and J by 9 bases, with 12 bases left in between. Here the CDR3 reads CASSFGSGGPQHF. For the CDR3, the DNA is TGTGCCAGCAGCTTCGGTTCCGGGGGGCCCCAGCATTTT.

The chain has TRBV30 and TRBJ1-4, with a weak D call TRBD1 (6 bases). Germline V gives CDR1 GTSNPN, CDR2 SVGIG (reference sequence). The CDR3 is 14 residues long. The V and J ends lost 3 bases and 5 bases respectively, with 13 bases between them. CDR3 bases: TGTGCCTGGAGCGTCGACAGGCGAAATGAAAAACTGTTTTTT. Translation gives CAWSVDRRNEKLFF. Combining the CDR3 with reference TRBV30 and TRBJ1-4 gives the whole variable domain SQTIHQWPATLVQPVGSPLSLECTVEGTSNPNLYWYRQAAGRGLQLLFYSVGIGQISSEVPQNLSASRPQDRQFILSSKKLLLSDSGFYLCAWSVDRRNEKLFFGSGTQLSVL.

V gene TRBV5-1 combines with J gene TRBJ2-3; 9 bases are a match to TRBD1. The germline V gene encodes CDR1 SGHRS and CDR2 YFSETQ. This CDR3 comprises 17 residues. Unmatched junction bases numbered 16, after V lost 4 bases and J lost 7 bases. CDR3 sequence: CASSQLSQGARSNTQYF. CDR3 bases: TGCGCCAGCAGCCAGCTTTCACAGGGGGCGCGGTCCAATACGCAGTATTTT.

Only a few counts were recorded for this clone. The chain combines TRBV7-9 with TRBJ1-2; the match to TRBD1 covers 7 bases. The CDR3 totals 13 residues. Germline CDR1 and CDR2: SEHNR and FQNEAQ (reference sequence). With V trimmed by 5 bases and J by 6 bases, 6 bases remained unmatched. CDR3 DNA: TGTGCCAGCAGCCTGACAGGGAGCAATGGCTACACCTTC. Its protein product is CASSLTGSNGYTF.

The gene calls are TRBV9 and TRBJ1-2; 9 bases agree with TRBD1. The ends lost 5 bases at V and 7 bases at J; junction bases unmatched: 12. Germline CDR1 and CDR2: SGDLS and YYNGEE. The CDR3 length is 15 residues. The CDR3 DNA is TGTGCCAGCAGAAACCACAACAGGGGGCTTGGTGGCTACACCTTC. Its protein product is CASRNHNRGLGGYTF.

This chain connects TRBV15 to TRBJ1-2; the D gene is possibly TRBD1 (5 bases). V was trimmed by 1 base and J by 3 bases, leaving 18 bases between them. Germline CDR1 reads LNHNV; CDR2 reads YYDKDF (reference sequence). This CDR3 has 17 amino acids. CDR3 amino acids: CATSRGGGSLSDYGYTF. DNA of the CDR3: TGTGCCACCAGCAGAGGCGGGGGGTCTTTGAGTGACTATGGCTACACCTTC.

V gene TRBV3-1 (or the pseudogene TRBV3-2) combines with J gene TRBJ1-6; perhaps TRBD1 as D (5 bases). Germline CDR1 and CDR2: LGHDT and YNNKEL (reference sequence). The CDR3 consists of 16 residues. With 3 bases removed from V and 6 bases from J, the gap between germline ends came to 15 bases. CDR3 bases: TGTGCCAGCAGCCAGATGGGGGGGAGGGTTAATTCACCCCTCCACTTT. Residues: CASSQMGGRVNSPLHF.

The rearrangement joins TRBV28 to TRBJ1-2; D gene unclear. Trimming pared 6 bases from V and 3 bases from J, leaving 8 bases between. The CDR3 has 12 amino acids. The germline CDR1 and CDR2 sequences are MDHEN and SYDVKM. CDR3 protein: CASRQVYYGYTF. Here the CDR3 DNA reads TGTGCCAGCAGGCAGGTTTACTATGGCTACACCTTC.

This clone was counted a single time. The chain couples TRBV5-4 to TRBJ1-1; perhaps TRBD1 as D (5 bases). This CDR3 has 12 residues. The germline V gene has CDR1 SGHNT and CDR2 YYREEE (reference sequence). The V gene lost 6 bases and the J gene lost 2 bases, with 8 bases spanning the gap. DNA of the CDR3: TGTGCCAGCACTCAGGGTAACACTGAAGCTTTCTTT. Protein product: CASTQGNTEAFF.

The V gene is TRBV11-2, the J gene TRBJ1-1; D gene uncertain. V was shortened by 0 bases and J by 1 base, with 9 bases between the two germline ends. CDR1 and CDR2 from the germline V gene are SGHAT and FQNNGV. The CDR3 sequence is 15 residues long. The CDR3 DNA is TGTGCCAGCAGCTTAGATCCCGCTACGAACACTGAAGCTTTCTTT. Protein product: CASSLDPATNTEAFF.

The rearrangement joins TRBV2 to TRBJ2-5; D may be TRBD2 (5 bases). From germline, CDR1 is SNHLY and CDR2 FYNNEI. V was trimmed by 7 bases and J by 7 bases, leaving 16 bases between them. The CDR3 spans 13 residues. CDR3 sequence reads: CASTLDFEGTQYF. The CDR3 DNA sequence: TGTGCCAGCACCTTGGACTTCGAGGGGACCCAGTACTTC. The complete variable domain, with remaining parts taken from reference TRBV2 and TRBJ2-5, reads EPEVTQTPSHQVTQMGQEVILRCVPISNHLYFYWYRQILGQKVEFLVSFYNNEISEKSEIFDDQFSVERPDGSNFTLKIRSTKLEDSAMYFCASTLDFEGTQYFGPGTRLLVL.